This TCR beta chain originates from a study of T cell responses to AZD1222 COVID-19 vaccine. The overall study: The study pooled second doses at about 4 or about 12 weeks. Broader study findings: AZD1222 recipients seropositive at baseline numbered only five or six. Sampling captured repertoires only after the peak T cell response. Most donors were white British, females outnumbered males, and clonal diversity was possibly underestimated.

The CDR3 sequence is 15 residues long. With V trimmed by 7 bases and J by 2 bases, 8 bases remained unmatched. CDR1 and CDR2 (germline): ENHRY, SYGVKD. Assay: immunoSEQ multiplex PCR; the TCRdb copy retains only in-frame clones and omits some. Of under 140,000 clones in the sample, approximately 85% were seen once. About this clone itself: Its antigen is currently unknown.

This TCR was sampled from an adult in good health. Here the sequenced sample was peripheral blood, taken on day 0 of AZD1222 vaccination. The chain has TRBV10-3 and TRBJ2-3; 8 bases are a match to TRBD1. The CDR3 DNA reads TGTGCCATCACCCACGGACAGGGAAACACAGATACGCAGTATTTT. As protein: CAITHGQGNTDTQYF.